This T cell receptor beta chain comes out of a study of blood T cell repertoires in COVID-19. Study-level background: COVID-19 samples collected from the United States, Italy and Spain covered acute and convalescent phases.

This table comes from immunoSEQ multiplex PCR, and its TCRdb copy is limited to in-frame clones, with some not included. There are some 80,000 clones in the sample; around 83% occur only once, and around 20% lies in the top ten. The V gene lost 0 bases and the J gene lost 7 bases, with 13 bases spanning the gap. The CDR3 is 14 amino acids. Germline assignment: CDR1 SGDLS and CDR2 YYNGEE. This receptor was identified in a woman aged 50 to 60 with acute or convalescent COVID-19. The genes are TRBV9 and TRBJ1-2, with a tentative D call TRBD1 (6 bases). The sample taken for sequencing was peripheral blood. The CDR3 DNA sequence: TGTGCCAGCAGCGTAGGTGGGGGCTGGGGTGGCTACACCTTC. This encodes CASSVGGGWGGYTF.